This is a list of T cell receptor beta chains from one sample in a study of T cell responses to AZD1222 COVID-19 vaccine. Here immunoSEQ multiplex PCR was the method, and the copy in TCRdb shows in-frame clones only, minus some. The top ten hold more than 2.5% of the sample, which has roughly 120,000 clones, 75% to 95% seen once. Sequences were derived from peripheral blood, sampled on day 0 of AZD1222 vaccination. These receptors were obtained from an adult in good health. The CDR3 runs from the conserved cysteine through the conserved F or W. D genes are given only for firm matches. The listing skips clone size in some rows; elsewhere it reads once, few, many or a size class.

. | TRBJ1-1 | TRBD1 | TRBV7-2 | CASSSGQGYTEAFF | TGTGCCAGCAGCTCTGGACAGGGATACACTGAAGCTTTCTTT
. | TRBJ1-1 | . | TRBV5-4 | CASRDRENTEAFF | TGTGCCAGCAGGGACAGAGAGAACACTGAAGCTTTCTTT
. | TRBJ1-6 | . | TRBV10-2 | CASGPIIGPNSPLHF | TGCGCCAGCGGACCTATAATCGGCCCAAATTCACCCCTCCACTTT
. | TRBJ1-2 | . | TRBV6-5 | CASIGTLDYGYTF | TGTGCCAGCATAGGAACTCTCGACTATGGCTACACCTTC
. | TRBJ1-2 | . | TRBV19 | CASTGRGPLYGYTF | TGTGCCAGTACGGGGAGGGGTCCCCTCTATGGCTACACCTTC
. | TRBJ2-1 | TRBD2 | TRBV2 | CASSSALAENYNEQFF | TGTGCCAGCAGTTCCGCTCTAGCGGAAAACTACAATGAGCAGTTCTTC
. | TRBJ1-6 | . | TRBV5-1 | CASSLVAVQNSPLHF | TGCGCCAGCAGCTTGGTGGCAGTACAGAATTCACCCCTCCACTTT
. | TRBJ1-5 | . | TRBV10-1 | CASITGGGQPQHF | TGCGCCAGCATCACGGGCGGGGGTCAGCCCCAGCATTTT
. | TRBJ2-2 | . | TRBV10-3 | CAITSLPSANTGELFF | TGTGCCATCACCTCCCTGCCAAGCGCGAACACCGGGGAGCTGTTTTTT
. | TRBJ1-5 | . | TRBV18 | CASSPSAGRDQPQHF | TGTGCCAGCTCACCCTCGGCAGGTCGGGATCAGCCCCAGCATTTT
. | TRBJ2-1 | TRBD1 | TRBV5-1 | CASSFEGATWDEQFF | TGCGCCAGCAGCTTTGAGGGGGCTACCTGGGATGAGCAGTTCTTC
. | TRBJ2-5 | . | TRBV11-1 | CASSFRPTNQETQYF | TGTGCCAGCAGCTTTCGTCCGACGAACCAAGAGACCCAGTACTTC
. | TRBJ1-2 | . | TRBV5-1 | CASSSDGRFTYGYTF | TGCGCCAGCAGCTCGGACGGAAGGTTCACCTATGGCTACACCTTC
. | TRBJ1-5 | . | TRBV7-2 | CASSLEGTRTYSNQPQHF | TGTGCCAGCAGCTTAGAAGGGACGAGGACTTATAGCAATCAGCCCCAGCATTTT
. | TRBJ1-5 | TRBD1 | TRBV9 | CASSGDGQGNQPQHF | TGTGCCAGCAGCGGCGACGGACAGGGCAATCAGCCCCAGCATTTT
. | TRBJ2-7 | TRBD1 | TRBV13 | CASSTGVWYEQYF | TGTGCCAGCAGCACAGGGGTTTGGTACGAGCAGTACTTC
. | TRBJ1-5 | . | TRBV5-5 | CASSNAGGNQPQHF | TGTGCCAGCAGCAATGCCGGGGGGAATCAGCCCCAGCATTTT
. | TRBJ2-1 | TRBD2 | TRBV30 | CAWTRTSGRYTGQFF | TGTGCCTGGACCCGGACTAGCGGGAGATATACGGGGCAGTTCTTC
. | TRBJ1-3 | . | TRBV5-1 | CASSPRGHLTGNTIYF | TGCGCCAGCAGCCCGCGGGGGCACTTAACTGGAAACACCATATATTTT
. | TRBJ2-7 | TRBD2 | TRBV6-5 | CASHSGISYEQYF | TGTGCCAGCCACAGCGGGATCTCCTACGAGCAGTACTTC
. | TRBJ1-2 | . | TRBV5-1 | CASTNEGGYTF | TGCGCCAGTACAAACGAGGGTGGCTACACCTTC
. | TRBJ2-2 | TRBD1 | TRBV6-4 | CASSDGDRETGELFF | TGTGCCAGCAGTGACGGGGACAGGGAAACCGGGGAGCTGTTTTTT
. | TRBJ2-5 | . | TRBV4-1 | CASSPGTFGETQYF | TGCGCCAGCAGCCCGGGGACGTTTGGAGAGACCCAGTACTTC
. | TRBJ2-7 | . | TRBV5-1 | CASQDSYEQYF | TGCGCCAGTCAGGACAGCTACGAGCAGTACTTC
. | TRBJ2-7 | . | TRBV6-5 | CASSRLSGPYEQYF | TGTGCCAGCAGCCGACTTAGCGGTCCCTACGAGCAGTACTTC
. | TRBJ1-2 | . | TRBV6-2/TRBV6-3 | CASSINSYGYTF | TGTGCCAGCAGCATCAACAGCTATGGCTACACCTTC
. | TRBJ1-5 | TRBD1 | TRBV30 | CAWSDLQGVPPQHF | TGTGCCTGGAGTGACCTACAGGGGGTTCCGCCCCAGCATTTT
. | TRBJ1-4 | . | TRBV15 | CATSRQGINEKLFF | TGTGCCACCAGCAGACAGGGTATTAATGAAAAACTGTTTTTT
. | TRBJ1-2 | . | TRBV24-1 | CATSNSGTGYTF | TGTGCCACCAGTAACTCAGGGACTGGCTACACCTTC
once | TRBJ2-1 | TRBD2 | TRBV10-1 | CASRTGGADNEQFF | TGCGCCAGCAGGACGGGAGGTGCCGACAATGAGCAGTTCTTC
. | TRBJ2-1 | TRBD2 | TRBV27 | CARRIAGHGIQTSYNEQFF | TGTGCCAGAAGAATAGCGGGACACGGGATACAGACTTCCTACAATGAGCAGTTCTTC
. | TRBJ2-7 | TRBD1 | TRBV29-1 | CSVGTGGEGEQYF | TGCAGCGTCGGGACAGGGGGCGAAGGCGAGCAGTACTTC
. | TRBJ1-1 | . | TRBV2 | CATPPGGNTEAFF | TGTGCCACCCCGCCGGGGGGGAACACTGAAGCTTTCTTT
. | TRBJ2-1 | . | TRBV7-8 | CASAYNEQFF | TGTGCCAGCGCTTACAATGAGCAGTTCTTC
. | TRBJ2-6 | . | TRBV30 | CAWSVGASLWDNVLTF | TGTGCCTGGAGTGTAGGTGCCTCCCTGTGGGACAACGTCCTGACTTTC
. | TRBJ2-7 | TRBD1 | TRBV15 | CATSRDRAGEQYF | TGTGCCACCAGCAGGGACAGGGCAGGCGAGCAGTACTTC
. | TRBJ1-1 | TRBD1 | TRBV19 | CASSPRDRGLLNTEAFF | TGTGCCAGTAGTCCTCGGGACAGGGGGCTTCTAAACACTGAAGCTTTCTTT
. | TRBJ2-7 | TRBD1 | TRBV9 | CASSHEGQGYEQYF | TGTGCCAGCAGTCATGAGGGACAGGGTTACGAGCAGTACTTC
. | TRBJ2-2 | TRBD2 | TRBV7-3 | CASSLLRGEGTGELFF | TGTGCCAGCAGCTTATTGCGCGGGGAGGGCACCGGGGAGCTGTTTTTT
. | TRBJ1-1 | . | TRBV6-2/TRBV6-3 | CASSLQGGPTEAFF | TGTGCCAGCAGTCTCCAGGGTGGGCCCACTGAAGCTTTCTTT
. | TRBJ2-4 | . | TRBV27 | CASSLAGRIGGIQYF | TGTGCCAGCAGTTTAGCCGGACGGATTGGGGGCATTCAGTACTTC
. | TRBJ1-1 | . | TRBV27 | CASSDFRGGVTEAFF | .
. | TRBJ1-1 | TRBD1 | TRBV10-3 | CAISDRGRDLANTEAFF | TGTGCCATCAGTGACAGGGGGCGCGACTTGGCGAACACTGAAGCTTTCTTT
. | TRBJ2-1 | . | TRBV4-2 | CASSVIADEQFF | TGTGCCAGCAGCGTGATCGCAGATGAGCAGTTCTTC
. | TRBJ2-3 | . | TRBV6-4 | CASSDSSRGTQYF | TGTGCCAGCAGTGACTCGAGTCGGGGTACGCAGTATTTT
. | TRBJ2-1 | . | TRBV7-6 | CASSLGLVNEQFF | TGTGCCAGCAGCTTGGGGCTAGTAAATGAGCAGTTCTTC
. | TRBJ1-4 | TRBD1 | TRBV7-9 | CASSLVTGGLGEKLFF | TGTGCCAGCAGCTTAGTCACAGGGGGCCTGGGTGAAAAACTGTTTTTT
few | TRBJ2-7 | TRBD1 | TRBV5-1 | CASSWTGPSYEQYF | TGCGCCAGCAGCTGGACAGGGCCTTCCTACGAGCAGTACTTC
. | TRBJ1-6 | . | TRBV18 | CASSPNNGRMGSPLHF | TGTGCCAGCTCACCGAACAACGGGAGGATGGGTTCACCCCTCCACTTT
. | TRBJ2-2 | TRBD1 | TRBV6-1 | CASSDERGTGMAGELFF | TGTGCCAGCAGTGATGAGAGAGGGACAGGGATGGCCGGGGAGCTGTTTTTT
once | TRBJ2-2 | TRBD2 | TRBV2 | CASSDGLAGENTGELFF | TGTGCCAGCAGTGATGGCCTAGCGGGAGAGAACACCGGGGAGCTGTTTTTT
. | TRBJ1-1 | . | TRBV5-1 | CASSSSSRGTEAFF | TGCGCCAGCAGCTCCAGCTCCCGGGGCACTGAAGCTTTCTTT